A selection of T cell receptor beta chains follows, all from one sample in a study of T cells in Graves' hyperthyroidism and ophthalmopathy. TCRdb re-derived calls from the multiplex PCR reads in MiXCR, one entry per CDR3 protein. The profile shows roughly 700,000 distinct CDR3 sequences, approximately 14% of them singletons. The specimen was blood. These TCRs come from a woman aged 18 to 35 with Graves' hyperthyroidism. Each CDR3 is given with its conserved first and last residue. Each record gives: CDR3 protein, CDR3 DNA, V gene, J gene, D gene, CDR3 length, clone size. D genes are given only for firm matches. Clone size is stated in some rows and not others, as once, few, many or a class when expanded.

CAWSRGATGELFF,TGTGCCTGGAGCCGGGGGGCGACCGGGGAGCTGTTTTTT,TRBV30,TRBJ2-2,NA,13,many
CASKVNTEAFF,TGTGCCAGCAAAGTTAACACTGAAGCTTTCTTT,TRBV7-8,TRBJ1-1,NA,11,many
CASGLGPPSYNEQFF,TGTGCCAGCGGACTGGGGCCTCCTTCCTACAATGAGCAGTTCTTC,TRBV7-3,TRBJ2-1,NA,15,many
CASSVIGQEYNEQFF,TGTGCCAGCAGCGTAATTGGACAGGAGTACAATGAGCAGTTCTTC,TRBV9,TRBJ2-1,TRBD1,15,NA
CSVAGFSYEQYF,TGCAGCGTTGCGGGATTTTCCTACGAGCAGTACTTC,TRBV29-1,TRBJ2-7,NA,12,once
CSVEGVPWREAAKETQYF,TGCAGCGTCGAAGGGGTCCCGTGGCGGGAGGCGGCAAAAGAGACCCAGTACTTC,TRBV29-1,TRBJ2-5,TRBD2,18,few
CASSLRPSGSYNSPLHF,TGTGCCAGCAGCTTACGTCCTTCCGGCTCCTATAATTCACCCCTCCACTTT,TRBV7-2,TRBJ1-6,NA,17,many
CASSRGTGPRSNQPQHF,TGTGCCAGCAGTCGGGGGACAGGCCCGAGGAGCAATCAGCCCCAGCATTTT,TRBV6-2/TRBV6-3,TRBJ1-5,TRBD1,17,NA
CASSRQVGNEKLFF,TGCGCCAGCAGTCGACAGGTGGGGAATGAAAAACTGTTTTTT,TRBV10-2,TRBJ1-4,NA,14,NA
CSARPDRPSTDTQYF,TGCAGTGCTAGACCGGACAGGCCTAGCACAGATACGCAGTATTTT,TRBV20-1,TRBJ2-3,TRBD1,15,many
CASSSDLFYEQYF,TGTGCCAGCAGTTCGGACCTGTTTTACGAGCAGTACTTC,TRBV6-2/TRBV6-3,TRBJ2-7,NA,13,NA
CASSLGRGGGSYSPLHF,TGTGCCAGCAGTTTGGGACGGGGGGGGGGGTCGTATTCACCCCTCCACTTT,TRBV28,TRBJ1-6,NA,17,once
CSVEVQHYGYTF,TGCAGCGTTGAAGTACAGCACTATGGCTACACCTTC,TRBV29-1,TRBJ1-2,NA,12,few
CAWEGYGYTF,TGTGCCTGGGAGGGTTATGGCTACACCTTC,TRBV30,TRBJ1-2,NA,10,many
CAWSVRQGLRLEQYF,TGTGCCTGGAGTGTACGGCAGGGGCTCCGCCTAGAGCAGTACTTC,TRBV30,TRBJ2-7,NA,15,NA
CASSSLYPDRGRDTQYF,TGTGCCAGCAGTTCGCTCTACCCGGACAGGGGGCGTGATACGCAGTATTTT,TRBV6-2/TRBV6-3,TRBJ2-3,TRBD1,17,many
CASSFRRGRATDTQYF,TGTGCCAGCAGCTTCCGTCGGGGGAGGGCGACAGATACGCAGTATTTT,TRBV7-2,TRBJ2-3,TRBD2,16,NA
CASSSPNEQYF,TGTGCCAGCAGCTCCCCAAACGAGCAGTACTTC,TRBV7-8,TRBJ2-7,NA,11,many
CASSPPIFGGLLKAFF,TGTGCCAGCAGTCCCCCAATATTTGGAGGGCTACTGAAAGCTTTCTTT,TRBV27,TRBJ1-1,NA,16,NA
CASSLELTGGTEAFF,TGTGCCAGCAGCTTGGAGTTAACGGGCGGGACTGAAGCTTTCTTT,TRBV11-1,TRBJ1-1,NA,15,few
CASSFAPGPVTDTQYF,TGCGCCAGCAGCTTCGCCCCGGGCCCAGTCACAGATACGCAGTATTTT,TRBV5-1,TRBJ2-3,NA,16,NA
CASSIEKARDIQYF,TGTGCCAGTAGTATCGAGAAGGCCAGGGACATTCAGTACTTC,TRBV19,TRBJ2-4,NA,14,NA
CASGPDSFFDYGYTF,TGTGCCAGCGGACCGGACAGTTTCTTTGACTATGGCTACACCTTC,TRBV2,TRBJ1-2,NA,15,NA
CASSTSQGSTELFF,TGTGCCAGTAGTACGTCACAGGGGTCGACGGAGCTGTTTTTT,TRBV19,TRBJ2-2,TRBD1,14,many
CASSLGYRTGNEQYF,TGTGCCAGCAGCTTAGGGTACAGGACTGGAAACGAGCAGTACTTC,TRBV13,TRBJ2-7,NA,15,NA
CASSLENTGVFGGYTF,TGTGCCAGCAGCTTGGAAAACACAGGGGTGTTTGGTGGCTACACCTTC,TRBV7-3,TRBJ1-2,TRBD1,16,many
CASSLGPGGNTGELFF,TGTGCCAGCAGCTTAGGCCCGGGAGGGAACACCGGGGAGCTGTTTTTT,TRBV7-2,TRBJ2-2,TRBD2,16,few
CASSRDFSGANVLTF,TGTGCCAGCAGCAGGGACTTTTCTGGGGCCAACGTCCTGACTTTC,TRBV6-2/TRBV6-3,TRBJ2-6,NA,15,few
CASSKVGAGVSFYNEQFF,TGTGCCAGTAGTAAGGTAGGAGCGGGAGTCAGTTTTTACAATGAGCAGTTCTTC,TRBV19,TRBJ2-1,TRBD2,18,NA
CASRRGLAGDNEQFF,TGTGCCAGCAGACGTGGACTAGCGGGAGACAATGAGCAGTTCTTC,TRBV11-2,TRBJ2-1,TRBD2,15,NA
CATSLHGTDTGELFF,TGTGCCACCAGTTTACACGGGACTGACACCGGGGAGCTGTTTTTT,TRBV24-1,TRBJ2-2,NA,15,NA
CSVEDPQRANNEQFF,TGCAGCGTTGAGGATCCACAGCGCGCGAACAATGAGCAGTTCTTC,TRBV29-1,TRBJ2-1,NA,15,few
CSARSRDLLYEQYF,TGCAGTGCTAGGTCCAGGGACCTCCTCTACGAGCAGTACTTC,TRBV20-1,TRBJ2-7,NA,14,many
CSARDIPILAGGPVDTQYF,TGCAGTGCTAGAGATATCCCCATTCTAGCGGGAGGGCCAGTAGATACGCAGTATTTT,TRBV20-1,TRBJ2-3,TRBD2,19,NA
CASSPTRGRNDEQFF,TGTGCCAGCAGCCCAACCAGGGGTCGCAACGATGAGCAGTTCTTC,TRBV6-1,TRBJ2-1,NA,15,NA
CASSQGSLNTEAFF,TGTGCCAGCAGCCAAGGTTCACTGAACACTGAAGCTTTCTTT,TRBV3-1,TRBJ1-1,NA,14,many
CASSSEYRHRTGELFF,TGTGCCAGCAGTTCCGAATACAGACACCGGACCGGGGAGCTGTTTTTT,TRBV6-5,TRBJ2-2,NA,16,NA
CASSPPITYNEQFF,TGTGCCAGCTCACCGCCCATTACCTACAATGAGCAGTTCTTC,TRBV18,TRBJ2-1,NA,14,many
CASSFPTGTNEQFF,TGCGCCAGCAGCTTCCCAACAGGGACCAATGAGCAGTTCTTC,TRBV5-1,TRBJ2-1,NA,14,many
CASSSPTGAKVRGGYTF,TGTGCCAGCAGTTCACCGACAGGGGCTAAAGTAAGGGGTGGCTACACCTTC,TRBV28,TRBJ1-2,TRBD1,17,many
CASSQVGLAGGNEQYF,TGCGCCAGCAGCCAAGTGGGGCTAGCGGGAGGCAACGAGCAGTACTTC,TRBV4-3,TRBJ2-7,TRBD2,16,NA
CASSLGRHMNTEAFF,TGTGCCAGCAGCTTAGGACGTCATATGAACACTGAAGCTTTCTTT,TRBV13,TRBJ1-1,NA,15,many
CASSFSHTDTQYF,TGTGCCAGCAGTTTTTCACACACAGATACGCAGTATTTT,TRBV12-3/TRBV12-4,TRBJ2-3,NA,13,many
CASSMRATGLAGGSDTQYF,TGTGCCAGTAGTATGAGGGCGACCGGACTAGCGGGAGGGTCAGATACGCAGTATTTT,TRBV19,TRBJ2-3,TRBD2,19,NA
CASSLGGLAVSYNEQFF,TGTGCCAGCAGCTTGGGAGGACTAGCGGTCTCCTACAATGAGCAGTTCTTC,TRBV7-8,TRBJ2-1,TRBD2,17,many
CSAMGQGVSNEQYF,TGCAGCGCTATGGGACAGGGTGTATCCAACGAGCAGTACTTC,TRBV29-1,TRBJ2-7,TRBD1,14,NA
CASSVEAPGEKLFF,TGTGCCAGCAGCGTGGAAGCCCCTGGGGAAAAACTGTTTTTT,TRBV9,TRBJ1-4,NA,14,NA
CASSQDPSGTQETQYF,TGTGCCAGCAGCCAAGATCCTAGCGGGACCCAAGAGACCCAGTACTTC,TRBV4-2,TRBJ2-5,TRBD2,16,NA
CSARASSGGSEQFF,TGCAGTGCTAGAGCGAGCTCCGGGGGGAGTGAGCAGTTCTTC,TRBV20-1,TRBJ2-1,TRBD2,14,few
CATSDFGPPGAGTGELFF,TGTGCCACCAGTGATTTTGGGCCCCCGGGGGCGGGCACCGGGGAGCTGTTTTTT,TRBV24-1,TRBJ2-2,NA,18,NA
CASSLIQTPTNYGYTF,TGTGCCAGCAGCTTAATCCAGACCCCGACTAACTATGGCTACACCTTC,TRBV7-9,TRBJ1-2,NA,16,many
CASSLYRTSGGNEQFF,TGTGCCAGCAGCTTGTATCGGACTAGCGGGGGGAATGAGCAGTTCTTC,TRBV7-9,TRBJ2-1,TRBD2,16,many
CASSAFGRDSAYEQYF,TGTGCCAGCAGCGCCTTTGGGAGGGACTCAGCCTACGAGCAGTACTTC,TRBV2,TRBJ2-7,TRBD2,16,many
CASSVEPVASTETQYF,TGTGCCAGCAGCGTAGAGCCCGTAGCTAGTACAGAGACCCAGTACTTC,TRBV9,TRBJ2-5,NA,16,NA
CASSPYGDDRFYGYTF,TGTGCCAGCTCGCCATACGGGGATGACAGATTCTATGGCTACACCTTC,TRBV18,TRBJ1-2,NA,16,NA
CASSEPNQTDLPRFYEQYF,TGTGCCAGCAGTGAGCCGAATCAAACAGATCTACCTAGGTTCTACGAGCAGTACTTC,TRBV25-1,TRBJ2-7,NA,19,NA
CSVEAGQETQYF,TGCAGTGTGGAGGCAGGCCAAGAGACCCAGTACTTC,TRBV20-1,TRBJ2-5,NA,12,many
CASSYSRSGNEQYF,TGTGCCAGCAGTTACTCGAGGTCGGGGAATGAGCAGTACTTC,TRBV6-5,TRBJ2-7,NA,14,NA
CASANAATSGIFTDTQYF,TGTGCCAGCGCAAACGCCGCGACTAGCGGAATTTTCACAGATACGCAGTATTTT,TRBV2,TRBJ2-3,TRBD2,18,many